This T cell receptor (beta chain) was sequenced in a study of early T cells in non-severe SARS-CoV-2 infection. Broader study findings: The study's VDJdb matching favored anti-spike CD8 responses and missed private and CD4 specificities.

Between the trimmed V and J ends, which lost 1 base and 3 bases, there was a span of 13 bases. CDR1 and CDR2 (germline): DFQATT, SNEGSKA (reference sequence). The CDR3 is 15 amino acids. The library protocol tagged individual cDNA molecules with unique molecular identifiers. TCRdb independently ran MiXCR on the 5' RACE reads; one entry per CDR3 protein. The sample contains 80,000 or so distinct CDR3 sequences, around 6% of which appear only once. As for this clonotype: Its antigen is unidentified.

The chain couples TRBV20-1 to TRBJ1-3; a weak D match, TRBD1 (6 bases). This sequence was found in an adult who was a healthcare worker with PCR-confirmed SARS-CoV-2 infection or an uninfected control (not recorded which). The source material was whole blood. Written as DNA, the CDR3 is TGCAGTGCTAGAGCCGGGGGGCTTTTTGGAAACACCATATATTTT. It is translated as CSARAGGLFGNTIYF.